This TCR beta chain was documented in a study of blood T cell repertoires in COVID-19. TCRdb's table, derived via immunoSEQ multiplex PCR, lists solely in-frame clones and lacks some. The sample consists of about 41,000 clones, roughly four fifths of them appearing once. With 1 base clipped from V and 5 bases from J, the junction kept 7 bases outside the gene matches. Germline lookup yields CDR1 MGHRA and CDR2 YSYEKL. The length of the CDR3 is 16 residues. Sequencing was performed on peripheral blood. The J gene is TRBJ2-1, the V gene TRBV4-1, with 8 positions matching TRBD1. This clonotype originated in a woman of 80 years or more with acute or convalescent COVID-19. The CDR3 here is CASSQGAGGVDNEQFF. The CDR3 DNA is TGCGCCAGCAGCCAAGGGGCAGGGGGCGTAGACAATGAGCAGTTCTTC.